What follows are 20 T cell receptor beta chains derived from one specimen sequenced in a study of blood T cells in healthy people across ages (dated by TCRdb to between 2014 and 2017). Library preparation employed 5' RACE. The run used an Illumina HiSeq 2500. A second about 7 to 11 cycle PCR used a sample-barcoded 5' primer and a J-beta primer mix. TCRdb handled the public reads itself, with Q25 trimming in fastp and clone calling in MiXCR, and kept productive beta chains. Rows merge per CDR3 protein into single entries with the most common DNA and genes. For this sample the table gives 540,000 or so distinct CDR3 sequences, of which under 30% were detected only once. The top ten clones comprise around 10% of the sample. The sample was also reused in another study, on T cells of mothers and their children.

Input material: blood. The receptors originated from a boy younger than 18 in good health.

The J gene is TRBJ2-2, the V gene TRBV6-5; TRBD1 agrees at 7 bases. The V gene's germline CDR1 is MNHEY and CDR2 SVGAGI. With V trimmed by 6 bases and J by 6 bases, 4 bases remained unmatched. There are 13 residues in the CDR3. This chain's CDR3 is CASSRDRAGELFF. The CDR3 DNA reads TGTGCCAGCAGCCGCGACAGGGCCGGGGAGCTGTTTTTT.

This clonotype was picked up a small number of times. The chain combines TRBV27 with TRBJ2-2; D not certain. This CDR3 is 16 amino acids long. Germline assignment: CDR1 MNHEY and CDR2 SMNVEV (reference sequence). V lost 5 bases, J lost 4 bases, and 17 bases lay in between. The CDR3: CASSPLNPPSTGELFF. The DNA for the CDR3 is TGTGCCAGCAGTCCCCTCAACCCGCCTTCCACCGGGGAGCTGTTTTTT.

V is TRBV6-6 and J is TRBJ2-7; D uncertain. V was clipped by 0 bases and J by 0 bases, with 12 bases between them. CDR3 length: 16 amino acids. The germline gives CDR1 MNHNY, CDR2 SVGAGI (reference sequence). The CDR3: CASSYSRAAGSYEQYF. CDR3 sequence (DNA): TGTGCCAGCAGTTACTCACGGGCCGCTGGCTCCTACGAGCAGTACTTC.

This clonotype was detected only a few times. The chain employs TRBV20-1 and TRBJ1-5, with TRBD1 matching over 8 bases. The CDR3 covers 14 residues. V lost 1 base, J lost 3 bases, and 2 bases stayed unmatched. Germline CDR1 and CDR2: DFQATT and SNEGSKA (reference sequence). The CDR3 protein is CSARATGANQPQHF. Here the CDR3 DNA reads TGCAGTGCTAGAGCGACAGGGGCCAATCAGCCCCAGCATTTT.

In this sample, this clonotype turned up a few times. The J gene is TRBJ1-6, the V gene TRBV2; tentatively, D is TRBD1 (6 bases). The germline CDR1 and CDR2 sequences are SNHLY and FYNNEI. V was pared by 6 bases and J by 0 bases, with 15 bases between. This CDR3 comprises 17 residues. CDR3 in DNA: TGTGCCAGCAGGACTGGACAGTCGAGCTCCTATAATTCACCCCTCCACTTT. Its translation: CASRTGQSSSYNSPLHF.

V usage is TRBV6-5 and J usage is TRBJ2-7; D is ambiguous. The CDR3 is made up of 15 amino acids. V lost 0 bases, J lost 0 bases, and 9 bases lay in between. The germline CDR1 and CDR2 sequences are MNHEY and SVGAGI. CDR3 region: CASSYSIGDSYEQYF. The CDR3 DNA reads as TGTGCCAGCAGTTACTCCATTGGGGACTCCTACGAGCAGTACTTC.

This chain connects TRBV25-1 to TRBJ1-1; D is possibly TRBD1 (5 bases). Germline-derived CDR1 and CDR2 are MGHDK and SYGVNS. The CDR3 is 14 residues long. V was pared by 1 base and J by 8 bases, with 14 bases between. The CDR3 spells CASSEWARQGEAFF. Here the CDR3 DNA reads TGTGCCAGCAGTGAATGGGCCCGCCAGGGCGAAGCTTTCTTT.

The chain has TRBV29-1 and TRBJ2-4, with a tentative D call TRBD2 (7 bases). The CDR3 sequence is 15 residues long. The germline V gene has CDR1 SQVTM and CDR2 ANQGSEA. The ends were cut back, 7 bases at V and 1 base at J, with 17 bases in the middle. For the CDR3, the DNA is TGCAGCGCCGAGGGGGAGGGATCGGCCAAAAACATTCAGTACTTC. Translating gives CSAEGEGSAKNIQYF.

J is TRBJ2-5 and V is TRBV4-3; TRBD1 matches 10 bases. Germline assignment: CDR1 LGHNA and CDR2 YSLEER. The V segment lost 1 base and the J segment 11 bases; nucleotides outside the gene matches: 10. This CDR3 has 15 residues. DNA of the CDR3: TGCGCCAGCAGCCAAGCCCGACAGGGGGCCTGGGAGCAGTACTTC. Protein product: CASSQARQGAWEQYF.

This clonotype was counted ten times or more. The J gene is TRBJ2-1, the V gene TRBV3-1; 8 bases match TRBD1. The CDR3 is 14 amino acids. Germline V gives CDR1 LGHDT, CDR2 YNNKEL (reference sequence). J gave up 8 bases and V 4 bases, and 7 bases lay outside the gene matches. CDR3 in DNA: TGTGCCAGCAGCCCGGGGCAGGGGGCTGATGAGCAGTTCTTC. Its protein product is CASSPGQGADEQFF.

This clonotype has ten or more counts. The CDR3 loop is CASSQDLCGETQYF. The CDR3 DNA reads as TGCGCCAGCAGCCAAGACCTCTGCGGAGAGACCCAGTACTTC. The chain recombines TRBV5-1 with TRBJ2-5; D is unresolved. CDR3 length equals 14 residues. V lost 4 bases to trimming and J lost 4 bases, with 14 bases between them. Germline V gene lookup returns CDR1 SGHRS and CDR2 YFSETQ.

The chain joins TRBV29-1 to TRBJ2-5; 11 bases agree with TRBD2. The assigned J gene may be wrong: the sequence end matches TRBJ2-7 better. This CDR3 has 12 amino acids. The V gene's germline CDR1 is SQVTM and CDR2 ANQGSEA. The CDR3 reads CSVTSGGYEQYF. The CDR3 coding sequence is TGCAGCGTCACTAGCGGGGGCTACGAGCAGTACTTC.

The CDR3 DNA is TGTGCCAGTAGTATAGTGCCGACTGGCGGGGAGACCCAGTACTTC. Protein product: CASSIVPTGGETQYF. V gene TRBV19 combines with J gene TRBJ2-5; TRBD2 is a possible D gene (5 bases). V gave up 1 base and J gave up 5 bases, with 14 bases separating them. The CDR3 length is 15 residues. Germline V CDR1 and CDR2: LNHDA, SQIVND (reference sequence).

This clonotype showed up just a few times. The rearrangement uses TRBV25-1 and TRBJ2-5; 10 bases agree with TRBD2. CDR3 length: 17 residues. Per the germline V gene, CDR1 is MGHDK and CDR2 is SYGVNS. The V and J ends lost 4 bases and 5 bases, in that order; junction bases with no gene match: 13. The CDR3 loop reads CASSALSGGPRGETQYF. The CDR3 DNA reads as TGTGCCAGCAGTGCCCTTAGCGGGGGGCCCCGGGGTGAGACCCAGTACTTC.

The genes are TRBV9 and TRBJ2-5; tentatively, D is TRBD2 (6 bases). CDR3 size: 15 residues. V gave up 2 bases and J gave up 7 bases, with 18 bases separating them. The V gene's germline CDR1 is SGDLS and CDR2 YYNGEE. The CDR3 nucleotides are TGTGCCAGCAGCGTGGGAGGACTGAGGGCAGGGACCCAGTACTTC. Its translation: CASSVGGLRAGTQYF.

This clonotype came up a few times. This chain links TRBV10-3 with TRBJ2-5, with TRBD1 matching over 8 bases. The end of the DNA aligns better with TRBJ2-7, so the J call may be wrong. Germline-derived CDR1 and CDR2 are ENHRY and SYGVKD. The CDR3 runs 15 residues. Written as DNA, the CDR3 is TGTGCCATCAGCTCATCGGGACAGGCTACCTACGAGCAGTACTTC. The encoded protein is CAISSSGQATYEQYF.

The DNA for the CDR3 is TGTGCCAGCAGTCCCTTAGCTAGCGGGAGTCGGAATTCAGGGGAGCTGTTTTTT. This encodes CASSPLASGSRNSGELFF. The gene calls are TRBV12-3 or TRBV12-4 and TRBJ2-2; 10 positions agree with TRBD2. The CDR3 is 18 residues long. V gave up 5 bases and J gave up 8 bases; unmatched junction bases: 17.

The sample holds one count of this clonotype. The J gene is TRBJ2-1, the V gene TRBV18, with 9 bases aligning to TRBD1. V dropped 4 bases and J dropped 7; count of bases not matched to a gene: 14. This CDR3 contains 17 residues. Germline CDR1 and CDR2: KGHSH and LQKENI. CDR3 sequence (DNA): TGTGCCAGCTCACAAACCATCTTACAGGGGGCGCAAAATGAGCAGTTCTTC. Protein: CASSQTILQGAQNEQFF.

The chain links TRBV28 to TRBJ2-7; maybe TRBD1 (6 bases). This CDR3 has 10 residues. V shed 7 bases and J shed 7 bases, with 8 bases lying between them. Germline CDR1 and CDR2: MDHEN and SYDVKM. As DNA, the CDR3 is TGTGCCAGCAAAAGGGGGGAGCAGTACTTC. It is translated as CASKRGEQYF.

V gene TRBV4-3 combines with J gene TRBJ1-6; D is perhaps TRBD1 (5 bases). V was trimmed by 4 bases and J by 7 bases, leaving 20 bases between them. The CDR3 length is 17 residues. Germline V gene sequence: CDR1 LGHNA, CDR2 YSLEER. CDR3 residues: CASSPGMWRGLNSPLHF. The CDR3 DNA reads TGCGCCAGCAGCCCAGGGATGTGGAGGGGCCTCAATTCACCCCTCCACTTT.